What follows describes a single T cell receptor beta chain. Its antigen is still unknown. The sample originates from a study of response to subunit inactivated influenza vaccine. TCRdb re-called the RT-PCR reads with MiXCR, one entry per CDR3 protein. Of roughly 500,000 distinct CDR3 sequences in the sample, approximately 15% were seen once. Broader study findings: Authors suggested each seasonal influenza vaccination recruits few new T cells.

The CDR3 extends over 18 amino acids. Germline V gene lookup returns CDR1 SGHKS and CDR2 YYEKEE (reference sequence). V was shortened by 3 bases and J by 6 bases, with 24 bases between the two germline ends. The chain combines TRBV5-5 with TRBJ2-2, with D unclear. The source of this sequence is a man aged 50-75 years who received an inactivated influenza vaccine. This sample comprised CD4+ T cells sorted from PBMCs, obtained 23 months after vaccination. The CDR3 is CASSSVVHGGSRAGELFF. CDR3 nucleotide sequence: TGTGCCAGCAGCTCGGTAGTTCATGGTGGAAGTAGGGCCGGGGAGCTGTTTTTT.